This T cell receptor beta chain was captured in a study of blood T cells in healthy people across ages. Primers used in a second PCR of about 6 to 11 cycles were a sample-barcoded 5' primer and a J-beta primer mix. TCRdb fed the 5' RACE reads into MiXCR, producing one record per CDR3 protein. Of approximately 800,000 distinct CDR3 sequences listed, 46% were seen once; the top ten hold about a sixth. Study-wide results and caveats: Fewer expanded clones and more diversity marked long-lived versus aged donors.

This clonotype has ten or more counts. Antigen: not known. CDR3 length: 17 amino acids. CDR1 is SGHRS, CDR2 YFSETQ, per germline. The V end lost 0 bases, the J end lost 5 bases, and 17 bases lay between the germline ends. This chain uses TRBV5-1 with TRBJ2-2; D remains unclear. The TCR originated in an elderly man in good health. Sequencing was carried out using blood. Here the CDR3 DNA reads TGCGCCAGCAGCTTGGCCCGAGGACCGACTGGGACCGGGGAGCTGTTTTTT. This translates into CASSLARGPTGTGELFF.